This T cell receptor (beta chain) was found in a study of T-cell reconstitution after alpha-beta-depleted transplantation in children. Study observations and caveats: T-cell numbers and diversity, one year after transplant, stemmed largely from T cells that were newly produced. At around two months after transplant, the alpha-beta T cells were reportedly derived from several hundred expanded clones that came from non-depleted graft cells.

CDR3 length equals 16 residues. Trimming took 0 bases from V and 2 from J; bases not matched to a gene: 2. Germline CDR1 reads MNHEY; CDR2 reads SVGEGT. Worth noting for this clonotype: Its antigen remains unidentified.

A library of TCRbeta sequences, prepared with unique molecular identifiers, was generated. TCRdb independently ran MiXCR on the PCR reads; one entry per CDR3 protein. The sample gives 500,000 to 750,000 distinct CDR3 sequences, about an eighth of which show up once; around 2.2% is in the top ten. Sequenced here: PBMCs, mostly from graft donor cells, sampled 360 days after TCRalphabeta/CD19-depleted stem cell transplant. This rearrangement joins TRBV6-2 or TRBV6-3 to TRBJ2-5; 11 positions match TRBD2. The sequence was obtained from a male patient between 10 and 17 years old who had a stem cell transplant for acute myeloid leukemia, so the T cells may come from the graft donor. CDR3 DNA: TGTGCCAGCAGTTACTCGGGACTAGCGGCTCAAGAGACCCAGTACTTC. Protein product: CASSYSGLAAQETQYF.